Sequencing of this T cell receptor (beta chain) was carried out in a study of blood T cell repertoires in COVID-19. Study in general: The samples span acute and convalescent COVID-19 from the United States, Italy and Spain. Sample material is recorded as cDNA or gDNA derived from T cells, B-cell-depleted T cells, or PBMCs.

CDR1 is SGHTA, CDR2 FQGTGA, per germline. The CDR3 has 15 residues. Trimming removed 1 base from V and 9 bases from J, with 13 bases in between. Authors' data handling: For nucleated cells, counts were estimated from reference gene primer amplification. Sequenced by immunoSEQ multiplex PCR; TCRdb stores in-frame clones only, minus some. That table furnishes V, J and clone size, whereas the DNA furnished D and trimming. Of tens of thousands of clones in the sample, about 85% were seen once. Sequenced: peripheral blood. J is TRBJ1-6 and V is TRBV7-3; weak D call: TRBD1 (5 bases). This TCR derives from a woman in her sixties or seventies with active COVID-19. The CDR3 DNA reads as TGTGCCAGCAGCTTAATCCAGGGATCCATTTCACCCCTCCACTTT. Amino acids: CASSLIQGSISPLHF.